Shown below are 8 T cell receptor beta chains from a single sample sequenced in a study of cytomegalovirus exposure and HLA in healthy donors. The PCR made use of 60 Vbeta and 13 Jbeta primers. TCRdb's copy holds only in-frame clones and misses some; the assay was immunoSEQ multiplex PCR. The listing records 65,000 to 95,000 clones. Sequencing was carried out using PBMCs. These receptors all come from a man in his thirties or forties in good health and CMV-seronegative.

This chain uses TRBV9 with TRBJ2-7; D is unclear. This CDR3 contains 14 residues. Looked up from germline, CDR1 is SGDLS and CDR2 is YYNGEE. V was pared by 0 bases and J by 2 bases, with 9 bases between. As DNA, the CDR3 is TGTGCCAGCAGCGTAGGAACAGATGCCTACGAGCAGTACTTC. Protein product: CASSVGTDAYEQYF.

The gene calls are TRBV19 and TRBJ2-1; 10 nucleotides align to TRBD1. This CDR3 is 16 amino acids long. The germline CDR1 and CDR2 sequences are LNHDA and SQIVND (reference sequence). Trimming at V came to 4 bases and at J to 4 bases, leaving 7 bases not matched to a gene. CDR3 residues: CASSTDRGAPYNEQFF. DNA for the CDR3: TGTGCCAGTAGTACGGACAGGGGGGCACCTTACAATGAGCAGTTCTTC.

The rearrangement links TRBV28 to TRBJ2-1; 7 bases are shared with TRBD2. The V gene's germline CDR1 is MDHEN and CDR2 SYDVKM. The ends lost 4 bases at V and 6 bases at J; junction bases unmatched: 18. The length of the CDR3 is 18 residues. CDR3 in amino acids: CASSSSTSPFGEGNEQFF. The CDR3 DNA reads TGTGCCAGCAGTTCATCCACTTCCCCTTTCGGGGAGGGCAATGAGCAGTTCTTC.

V gene TRBV7-2 combines with J gene TRBJ2-1; tentatively, D is TRBD2 (5 bases). Germline-derived CDR1 and CDR2 are SGHTA and FQGNSA. The CDR3 length is 15 residues. V lost 2 bases and J 3 bases, leaving 11 bases between the germline ends. CDR3 sequence reads: CASSLIGGLYNEQFF. CDR3 DNA sequence: TGTGCCAGCAGCTTAATAGGCGGACTCTACAATGAGCAGTTCTTC.

The rearrangement uses TRBV4-1 and TRBJ2-5, with TRBD1 matching over 10 bases. Trimming removed 3 bases from V and 11 bases from J; junction bases left unmatched: 18. The CDR3 is 17 amino acids. Germline CDR1 is MGHRA and CDR2 is YSYEKL. In DNA form, the CDR3 reads TGCGCCAGCAGCCACCTGACCTCGGGACAGGGGATAGGGGAGCAGTACTTC. The encoded protein is CASSHLTSGQGIGEQYF.

V and J are TRBV5-5 and TRBJ2-7, with 9 nucleotides matching TRBD1. The J segment lost 4 bases and the V segment lost 4 bases, leaving 9 bases of the junction unmatched. The CDR3 extends over 15 amino acids. Germline V lookup: CDR1 SGHKS, CDR2 YYEKEE (reference sequence). CDR3 in DNA: TGTGCCAGCAGCACACCCGGGACAGGGACATACGAGCAGTACTTC. It codes for CASSTPGTGTYEQYF.

The V and J genes are TRBV5-6 and TRBJ2-7; D may be TRBD1 (5 bases). Germline values: CDR1 SGHDT, CDR2 YYEEEE. CDR3 length: 14 amino acids. V lost 0 bases and J lost 3, with 10 bases in between. Here the CDR3 DNA reads TGTGCCAGCAGCTTGGTAGGGGCCCTCTACGAGCAGTACTTC. Its protein product is CASSLVGALYEQYF.

The J gene is TRBJ1-2, the V gene TRBV19; 9 nucleotides match TRBD1. After removal of 9 bases from V and 8 bases from J, the junction contained 13 bases not matched to a gene. Per germline, CDR1 LNHDA and CDR2 SQIVND (reference sequence). The length of the CDR3 is 14 residues. The CDR3 DNA sequence: TGTGCCAGCCAGAAGGGACAGGGAGGAAGAGGCTACACCTTC. Translated, it gives CASQKGQGGRGYTF.